This TCR beta chain was captured in a study of STAT5B mutations in CD4+ large granular lymphocyte leukemia. Findings and limits, study-wide: Main leukemic clonotypes were patient-specific, but approximately 25% appeared at low frequency elsewhere. 8/27 top patient clones versus 2/35 control clones were TRBV06-family.

Source study methods: Lowest detectable productive clonotype frequency was 2.59 x 10-5. The data were produced by immunoSEQ multiplex PCR, yet TCRdb's version contains in-frame clones alone and is incomplete. D and trimming come from the DNA, and the V and J calls and clone size come from that table. Counted here are tens of thousands of clones, around four fifths occurring once; the ten biggest clones make up 4.4%. On this clone: Its antigen is still unknown.

Germline V lookup: CDR1 MNHNS, CDR2 SASEGT. The junction had 3 bases not matched to a gene; V was cut back by 7 bases and J by 2 bases. The CDR3 runs to 14 residues. Source material: CD4+ T cells from blood buffy coats. This TCR was recovered from a human donor in good health. This chain links TRBV6-1 with TRBJ1-5, with 9 bases identical to TRBD1. CDR3 DNA: TGTGCCAGCACCCGGGACAGGGGCAATCAGCCCCAGCATTTT. It yields the protein CASTRDRGNQPQHF.